Listed here are 17 T cell receptor beta chains from one sample, sequenced in a study of cytomegalovirus exposure and HLA in healthy donors. The PCR contained 60 Vbeta and 13 Jbeta primers. Sequencing used immunoSEQ multiplex PCR; TCRdb keeps in-frame clones, though not all of them. The data contain roughly 180,000 clones, 75% to 80% of them singletons. The sample was PBMCs. These receptors originate from a female donor in good health and CMV-seronegative.

The genes are TRBV6-5 and TRBJ1-6, with 10 nucleotides matching TRBD1. The CDR3 consists of 15 residues. The V gene's germline CDR1 is MNHEY and CDR2 SVGAGI. V lost 5 bases, J lost 10 bases, and 8 bases stayed unmatched. CDR3 nucleotides: TGTGCCAGCAGTCGGACAGGGGGATTGCAATCACCCCTCCACTTT. This encodes CASSRTGGLQSPLHF.

This clone was counted a few times. The chain carries TRBV28 and TRBJ1-1, with no clear D. The CDR3 is made up of 14 amino acids. CDR1 and CDR2 from the germline V gene are MDHEN and SYDVKM. Trimming removed 6 bases at V and 0 bases at J, with 11 bases between. CDR3 DNA: TGTGCCAGCAGCTCCTGGGAGCTGAACACTGAAGCTTTCTTT. It encodes CASSSWELNTEAFF. The whole variable domain, filled in from reference TRBV28 and TRBJ1-1, reads DVKVTQSSRYLVKRTGEKVFLECVQDMDHENMFWYRQDPGLGLRLIYFSYDVKMKEKGDIPEGYSVSREKKERFSLILESASTNQTSMYLCASSSWELNTEAFFGQGTRLTVV.

The chain uses TRBV4-2 and TRBJ1-2; 9 nucleotides match TRBD1. CDR3 length: 14 amino acids. Unmatched junction bases numbered 5, after V lost 4 bases and J lost 5 bases. CDR1 and CDR2 from the germline V gene are LGHNA and YNFKEQ. CDR3 coding DNA: TGTGCCAGCAGCCCGGGACAGGGATTATATGGCTACACCTTC. Translated, it gives CASSPGQGLYGYTF.

V gene TRBV7-9 combines with J gene TRBJ1-6; D remains ambiguous. CDR1 and CDR2 (germline): SEHNR, FQNEAQ (reference sequence). Trimming took 1 base from V and 7 from J, leaving 11 bases between them. The CDR3 is 15 residues long. The CDR3 reads CASSLGFPGNSPLHF. CDR3 DNA: TGTGCCAGCAGCTTAGGTTTTCCGGGAAATTCACCCCTCCACTTT.

This sequence joins TRBV19 and TRBJ2-7; D may be TRBD1 (6 bases). Germline values: CDR1 LNHDA, CDR2 SQIVND (reference sequence). The CDR3 has 13 amino acids. V was trimmed by 5 bases and J by 1 base, leaving 9 bases between them. The CDR3 is CASSPGQSYEQYF. CDR3 DNA: TGTGCCAGTAGTCCAGGACAGTCCTACGAGCAGTACTTC.

The chain recombines TRBV9 with TRBJ1-2, with a tentative D call TRBD1 (5 bases). Germline lookup yields CDR1 SGDLS and CDR2 YYNGEE. V was pared by 1 base and J by 7 bases, with 14 bases between. The CDR3 totals 14 residues. DNA of the CDR3: TGTGCCAGCAGCGTATCAACAGGCGACGGTGGCTACACCTTC. This codes for CASSVSTGDGGYTF.

The CDR3 is CASSVFGGVGYEQYF. The CDR3, as DNA: TGCGCCAGCAGCGTCTTCGGGGGGGTAGGCTACGAGCAGTACTTC. The chain links TRBV5-1 to TRBJ2-7; 8 bases match TRBD2. With 4 bases clipped from V and 3 bases from J, the junction kept 9 bases outside the gene matches. The CDR3 contains 15 residues. Germline CDR1 is SGHRS and CDR2 is YFSETQ.

The V call is TRBV2, the J call TRBJ1-6; D is uncertain. CDR3 size: 12 residues. Germline CDR1 is SNHLY and CDR2 is FYNNEI. Trimming removed 3 bases at V and 6 bases at J, with 3 bases between. The CDR3 DNA sequence: TGTGCCAGCAGTGAGGCTAATTCACCCCTCCACTTT. Residues: CASSEANSPLHF.

Concerning this clone itself: A junction end diverges from the germline sequence, so it may reflect a read error. The rearrangement uses TRBV19 and TRBJ1-4, with TRBD1 matching over 7 bases. From germline, CDR1 is LNHDA and CDR2 SQIVND (reference sequence). The CDR3 spans 14 residues. The CDR3 region is CAGSITGVDEKLFF. CDR3 bases: TGTGCCGGTAGTATAACAGGGGTCGATGAAAAACTGTTTTTT. The variable domain in full, completed from reference TRBV19 and TRBJ1-4, reads DGGITQSPKYLFRKEGQNVTLSCEQNLNHDAMYWYRQDPGQGLRLIYYSQIVNDFQKGDIAEGYSVSREKKESFPLTVTSAQKNPTAFYLCAGSITGVDEKLFFGSGTQLSVL.

This sequence joins TRBV5-1 and TRBJ2-7; TRBD1 matches at 7 bases. The J segment lost 5 bases and the V segment lost 5 bases, leaving 7 bases of the junction unmatched. The CDR3 is 13 residues long. The V gene's germline CDR1 is SGHRS and CDR2 YFSETQ. CDR3 amino acids: CASRVTGIDEQYF. DNA of the CDR3: TGCGCCAGCAGGGTGACAGGGATTGACGAGCAGTACTTC.

This chain uses TRBV2 with TRBJ1-2, with 8 bases identical to TRBD1. The length of the CDR3 is 16 residues. Germline V CDR1 and CDR2: SNHLY, FYNNEI. Trimming at V came to 0 bases and at J to 7 bases, leaving 10 bases not matched to a gene. DNA of the CDR3: TGTGCCAGCAGTGAAGCGCCCGGGACAGGTTACTTTGGCTACACCTTC. It codes for CASSEAPGTGYFGYTF.

This chain joins TRBV2 and TRBJ1-3; TRBD1 matches at 7 bases. The length of the CDR3 is 14 residues. Trimming took 6 bases from V and 3 from J; bases not matched to a gene: 5. CDR1 and CDR2 from the germline V gene are SNHLY and FYNNEI. This CDR3 reads CASRDTGVGNTIYF. CDR3 in DNA: TGTGCCAGCAGGGACACAGGGGTTGGAAACACCATATATTTT.

The chain joins TRBV30 to TRBJ2-2; no firm D call. The length of the CDR3 is 13 residues. The germline V and J ends were trimmed by 0 bases and 5 bases, with 7 bases remaining between them. CDR1 is GTSNPN and CDR2 is SVGIG in the germline V gene (reference sequence). Here the CDR3 reads CAWSVRVTGELFF. As DNA, the CDR3 is TGTGCCTGGAGTGTACGAGTTACCGGGGAGCTGTTTTTT.

J is TRBJ1-1 and V is TRBV6-4; tentatively, D is TRBD1 (6 bases). Germline assignment: CDR1 MRHNA and CDR2 SNTAGT. Trimming cost V 5 bases and J 0 bases, with 10 bases left between them. This CDR3 has 14 amino acids. DNA of the CDR3: TGTGCCAGCAGTTACAGGGAAATGAACACTGAAGCTTTCTTT. This encodes CASSYREMNTEAFF.

The DNA for the CDR3 is TGTGCCAGCAGTGAAAGGATTGGGGCCCCGGGAGGGGGGACGGAGAAAAAACTGTTTTTT. This encodes CASSERIGAPGGGTEKKLFF. The rearrangement joins TRBV6-1 to TRBJ1-4; D may be TRBD1 (6 bases). Germline V gene data show CDR1 as MNHNS and CDR2 as SASEGT. V dropped 2 bases and J dropped 9 bases, with 31 bases sitting between them. This CDR3 comprises 20 residues.

This clone was detected only once. The chain carries TRBV9 and TRBJ1-1; no firm D call. CDR3 length: 13 amino acids. Germline values: CDR1 SGDLS, CDR2 YYNGEE. V lost 4 bases to trimming and J lost 1 base, with 8 bases between them. CDR3 in amino acids: CASSPFPNTEAFF. The CDR3 nucleotides are TGTGCCAGCAGCCCCTTCCCGAACACTGAAGCTTTCTTT.

This clone was detected only once. V and J are TRBV13 and TRBJ1-5; TRBD1 is a possible D gene (6 bases). V dropped 0 bases and J dropped 4 bases, with 10 bases sitting between them. The CDR3 has 15 amino acids. Germline assignment: CDR1 PRHDT and CDR2 FYEKMQ (reference sequence). CDR3 coding DNA: TGTGCCAGCAGCTTAGGACAGGGCGAAAATCAGCCCCAGCATTTT. It yields the protein CASSLGQGENQPQHF. Full variable domain (outside the CDR3, taken from reference TRBV13 and TRBJ1-5): AAGVIQSPRHLIKEKRETATLKCYPIPRHDTVYWYQQGPGQDPQFLISFYEKMQSDKGSIPDRFSAQQFSDYHSELNMSSLELGDSALYFCASSLGQGENQPQHFGDGTRLSIL.